A single sample gave rise to the 20 T cell receptor beta chains below, sequenced in a study of blood T cell repertoires in COVID-19. Produced via immunoSEQ multiplex PCR; TCRdb's table is partial and in-frame only. Of more than 200,000 clones in the sample, 70% to 90% were seen once. Specimen: peripheral blood. Receptor source: a man older than 75 with acute or convalescent COVID-19.

The chain combines TRBV6-5 with TRBJ1-6; D perhaps matches TRBD1 (6 bases). Germline values: CDR1 MNHEY, CDR2 SVGAGI. The CDR3 contains 13 residues. Trimming removed 8 bases from V and 9 bases from J, with 14 bases in between. The CDR3 loop reads CASCRGAGSPLHF. In nucleotides, the CDR3 is TGTGCCAGCTGTCGGGGGGCGGGTTCACCCCTCCACTTT.

The genes are TRBV15 and TRBJ2-1; D is possibly TRBD1 (5 bases). Germline CDR1 reads LNHNV; CDR2 reads YYDKDF (reference sequence). This CDR3 is 15 amino acids long. Trimming cost V 0 bases and J 8 bases, with 14 bases left between them. CDR3 coding DNA: TGTGCCACCAGCAGAGAAGGAGTCAGGGCCGATGAGCAGTTCTTC. Amino acids: CATSREGVRADEQFF.

This clone was seen only a few times. V is TRBV2 and J is TRBJ2-5; 9 bases are shared with TRBD1. V dropped 4 bases and J dropped 2; count of bases not matched to a gene: 5. The CDR3 consists of 15 residues. CDR1 is SNHLY and CDR2 is FYNNEI in the germline V gene. The CDR3 protein is CASSVQGQGQETQYF. The CDR3 DNA reads TGTGCCAGCAGTGTACAGGGACAGGGACAAGAGACCCAGTACTTC.

The chain recombines TRBV4-1 with TRBJ2-3; 8 bases are shared with TRBD2. Trimming cost V 4 bases and J 3 bases; bases outside gene matches: 6. Germline CDR1 and CDR2: MGHRA and YSYEKL. The CDR3 covers 15 residues. The CDR3 nucleotides read TGCGCCAGCAGCCTCATGGGACTAGGGACAGATACGCAGTATTTT. Translating gives CASSLMGLGTDTQYF.

The chain recombines TRBV2 with TRBJ1-5, with D maybe TRBD1 (6 bases). There are 16 residues in the CDR3. V was pared by 4 bases and J by 1 base, with 14 bases between. Germline CDR1 is SNHLY and CDR2 is FYNNEI. CDR3 amino acids: CASSGERGGSNQPQHF. Here the CDR3 DNA reads TGTGCCAGCAGTGGCGAGAGGGGGGGAAGCAATCAGCCCCAGCATTTT. Full variable domain (rest looked up from reference TRBV2 and TRBJ1-5): EPEVTQTPSHQVTQMGQEVILRCVPISNHLYFYWYRQILGQKVEFLVSFYNNEISEKSEIFDDQFSVERPDGSNFTLKIRSTKLEDSAMYFCASSGERGGSNQPQHFGDGTRLSIL.

The V call is TRBV5-1, the J call TRBJ1-1; TRBD1 agrees at 8 bases. Germline V gene lookup returns CDR1 SGHRS and CDR2 YFSETQ. The CDR3 length is 15 residues. V was clipped by 4 bases and J by 4 bases; unmatched bases: 9. Here the CDR3 DNA reads TGCGCCAGCAGCGTAGGACAGGGCTGGGGCACTGAAGCTTTCTTT. This codes for CASSVGQGWGTEAFF. The variable domain in full, with the rest retrieved from reference TRBV5-1 and TRBJ1-1, is KAGVTQTPRYLIKTRGQQVTLSCSPISGHRSVSWYQQTPGQGLQFLFEYFSETQRNKGNFPGRFSGRQFSNSRSEMNVSTLELGDSALYLCASSVGQGWGTEAFFGQGTRLTVV.

The chain joins TRBV3-1 (or the pseudogene TRBV3-2) to TRBJ1-5; TRBD1 matches at 10 bases. The V gene end was trimmed by 5 bases and the J gene end by 7 bases; junction bases not matched to a gene: 8. This CDR3 has 15 amino acids. Germline lookup yields CDR1 LGHDT and CDR2 YNNKEL (reference sequence). CDR3 protein: CASSMRQGAIQPQHF. The CDR3 coding sequence is TGTGCCAGCAGCATGAGACAGGGGGCTATACAGCCCCAGCATTTT.

J is TRBJ2-3 and V is TRBV9; 8 bases are a match to TRBD1. From germline, CDR1 is SGDLS and CDR2 YYNGEE. The CDR3 spans 16 residues. The V and J ends lost 0 bases and 2 bases, in that order; junction bases with no gene match: 5. The CDR3 DNA reads TGTGCCAGCAGCGTAGCTAGGGACAGGCACACAGATACGCAGTATTTT. Its protein is CASSVARDRHTDTQYF. Looking up the rest from reference TRBV9 and TRBJ2-3 gives the full variable domain: DSGVTQTPKHLITATGQRVTLRCSPRSGDLSVYWYQQSLDQGLQFLIQYYNGEERAKGNILERFSAQQFPDLHSELNLSSLELGDSALYFCASSVARDRHTDTQYFGPGTRLTVL.

This clone was detected a few times. CDR3: CASSTGQGGETQYF. The CDR3 DNA reads as TGTGCCAGCAGCACGGGACAGGGAGGAGAGACCCAGTACTTC. This rearrangement joins TRBV11-3 to TRBJ2-5; 9 bases agree with TRBD1. The CDR3 totals 14 residues. The V segment lost 5 bases and the J segment 4 bases; nucleotides outside the gene matches: 5. Germline loops: CDR1 SGHNT, CDR2 YENEEA.

The genes are TRBV19 and TRBJ2-1; 12 bases map to TRBD2. Per the germline V gene, CDR1 is LNHDA and CDR2 is SQIVND (reference sequence). CDR3 length: 14 amino acids. J lost 13 bases, V lost 5 bases, and 9 bases had no gene match. The CDR3 protein is CASSPTRLAGEQFF. The CDR3, as DNA: TGTGCCAGTAGTCCCACCCGACTAGCGGGGGAACAGTTCTTC.

This clone occurred once. The gene calls are TRBV9 and TRBJ2-1; D remains unclear. V dropped 0 bases and J dropped 5 bases, with 15 bases sitting between them. This CDR3 region has 16 residues. Per the germline V gene, CDR1 is SGDLS and CDR2 is YYNGEE. CDR3 amino acids: CASSVGPTRVDNEQFF. For the CDR3, the DNA is TGTGCCAGCAGCGTAGGACCAACTCGGGTCGACAATGAGCAGTTCTTC.

This clone was detected only once. For the CDR3, the DNA is TGTGCCAGCAGCCTCGACAGACTCACGAACACCGGGGAGCTGTTTTTT. This gives the protein CASSLDRLTNTGELFF. The chain carries TRBV7-6 and TRBJ2-2; a weak D match, TRBD1 (5 bases). CDR3 length: 16 amino acids. V lost 5 bases and J 0 bases, leaving 13 bases between the germline ends. CDR1 and CDR2 (germline): SGHVS, FNYEAQ.

The chain recombines TRBV7-3 with TRBJ2-1, with D maybe TRBD1 (6 bases). Germline V gives CDR1 SGHTA, CDR2 FQGTGA. Trimming took off 5 bases at V and 4 bases at J, with 9 bases between the two ends. This CDR3 region has 13 residues. The CDR3 nucleotides are TGTGCCAGCAGCCTAGGACAGTACAATGAGCAGTTCTTC. This encodes CASSLGQYNEQFF.

This chain joins TRBV6-5 and TRBJ1-5; 10 bases are a match to TRBD1. The germline V gene encodes CDR1 MNHEY and CDR2 SVGAGI. CDR3 length: 14 amino acids. Trimming took 2 bases from V and 7 from J; bases not matched to a gene: 2. As DNA, the CDR3 is TGTGCCAGCAGTTACAGACAGGGGGCCCAGCCCCAGCATTTT. It translates to CASSYRQGAQPQHF.

This clone was detected only a few times. The chain uses TRBV2 and TRBJ1-2; D gene uncertain. In germline, CDR1 is SNHLY, CDR2 FYNNEI. Trimming took 0 bases from V and 4 from J, leaving 6 bases between them. CDR3 size: 13 residues. The CDR3 region has the DNA TGTGCCAGCAGTGAAGCCCCCAGCTATGGCTACACCTTC. Translation: CASSEAPSYGYTF.

The V call is TRBV5-1, the J call TRBJ2-1; D uncertain. Trimming stripped 2 bases from V and 5 bases from J, with 14 bases between. Looked up from germline, CDR1 is SGHRS and CDR2 is YFSETQ. This CDR3 contains 15 residues. CDR3: CASSFTSQTDNEQFF. CDR3 DNA sequence: TGCGCCAGCAGCTTTACGAGTCAAACAGACAATGAGCAGTTCTTC.

The genes are TRBV6-6 and TRBJ2-7; 9 positions match TRBD1. Germline V gene sequence: CDR1 MNHNY, CDR2 SVGAGI (reference sequence). The CDR3 is 14 residues long. Trimming took 2 bases from V and 6 from J; bases not matched to a gene: 5. CDR3 bases: TGTGCCAGCAGTTACGACAGGGGGGGCGGCGAGCAGTACTTC. Translation gives CASSYDRGGGEQYF.

The V gene is TRBV7-2, the J gene TRBJ1-4; D is unclear. Germline-derived CDR1 and CDR2 are SGHTA and FQGNSA. Trimming pared 5 bases from V and 8 bases from J, leaving 15 bases between. This CDR3 has 14 amino acids. CDR3 protein: CASSRGPNGEKLFF. In DNA, the CDR3 is TGTGCCAGCAGCCGGGGTCCTAATGGGGAAAAACTGTTTTTT.

CDR3 sequence: CASSPSGRNTIYF. CDR3 in DNA: TGTGCCAGCAGTCCAAGCGGGCGAAACACCATATATTTT. The chain couples TRBV2 to TRBJ1-3, with unresolved D. Germline V gene lookup returns CDR1 SNHLY and CDR2 FYNNEI. Trimming removed 5 bases at V and 5 bases at J, with 10 bases between. The CDR3 is 13 residues long.

This chain links TRBV2 with TRBJ2-5; D is perhaps TRBD2 (5 bases). The ends were cut back, 7 bases at V and 0 bases at J, with 6 bases in the middle. This CDR3 has 12 amino acids. The germline gives CDR1 SNHLY, CDR2 FYNNEI. The CDR3 DNA sequence: TGTGCCAGCAAAGCGGACCAAGAGACCCAGTACTTC. This encodes CASKADQETQYF.